A single sample is the source of the 8 T cell receptor beta chains below, sequenced in a study of Tregs in tolerant kidney transplant recipients. Clones were sequenced by immunoSEQ multiplex PCR, and TCRdb holds only the in-frame ones, with some missing. The data contain roughly 99,000 clones, approximately 93% of them singletons. The sequencing here drew on CD4+ T cells from blood, taken before the transplant. These TCRs come from a human donor who received a combined kidney and bone marrow transplant.

The V and J genes are TRBV6-5 and TRBJ1-4; D gene uncertain. Trimming took 5 bases from V and 7 from J, leaving 14 bases between them. The CDR3 loop spans 14 amino acids. The V gene's germline CDR1 is MNHEY and CDR2 SVGAGI. The CDR3 DNA is TGTGCCAGCAGTCACCGCACGTCGGGTGAAAAACTGTTTTTT. The encoded protein is CASSHRTSGEKLFF.

The V call is TRBV11-2, the J call TRBJ1-6, with D possibly being TRBD1 (5 bases). V dropped 5 bases and J dropped 10 bases, with 15 bases sitting between them. Germline lookup yields CDR1 SGHAT and CDR2 FQNNGV. CDR3 size: 14 residues. Here the CDR3 reads CASSLHGGDSPLHF. CDR3 sequence (DNA): TGTGCCAGCAGCCTACACGGGGGGGACTCACCCCTCCACTTT.

This clone was seen a single time. V and J are TRBV7-2 and TRBJ2-7; 7 nucleotides line up with TRBD1. Germline-derived CDR1 and CDR2 are SGHTA and FQGNSA. The CDR3 sequence is 16 residues long. J was trimmed by 3 bases and V by 4 bases; bases with no gene match: 12. The CDR3 DNA follows: TGTGCCAGCAGCTCTCCGGGACAGCCAAAAGACTACGAGCAGTACTTC. This sequence encodes CASSSPGQPKDYEQYF.

The chain has TRBV7-3 and TRBJ2-2, with a tentative D call TRBD2 (6 bases). The V end was cut by 6 bases, the J end by 2 bases, with 10 bases between. Germline lookup yields CDR1 SGHTA and CDR2 FQGTGA. The length of the CDR3 is 14 residues. The CDR3 region has the DNA TGTGCCAGCAGGTTAGCGGCTAACACCGGGGAGCTGTTTTTT. Protein product: CASRLAANTGELFF.

The chain couples TRBV9 to TRBJ2-1; TRBD1 matches at 7 bases. The ends lost 4 bases at V and 5 bases at J; junction bases unmatched: 6. Germline CDR1 reads SGDLS; CDR2 reads YYNGEE. CDR3 size: 14 residues. The chain's CDR3 is CASSRWTGNNEQFF. In DNA, the CDR3 is TGTGCCAGCAGCCGATGGACAGGTAACAATGAGCAGTTCTTC.

This sequence joins TRBV25-1 and TRBJ1-3; 9 bases fit TRBD1. Losses at the gene ends were 6 bases for V and 4 bases for J; bases not matched to a gene: 13. This CDR3 has 17 amino acids. Germline V gene data show CDR1 as MGHDK and CDR2 as SYGVNS. Here the CDR3 DNA reads TGTGCCAGCAGCAACCCGGGACAGGGAGTATTCGGAAACACCATATATTTT. It specifies CASSNPGQGVFGNTIYF.

This clone showed up just once. The chain links TRBV5-1 to TRBJ2-7; perhaps TRBD2 as D (5 bases). There are 15 residues in the CDR3. Deletions cut 5 bases from V and 0 bases from J, with 15 bases between. The germline V gene has CDR1 SGHRS and CDR2 YFSETQ. The CDR3 DNA is TGCGCCAGCAGTCCCCCACTAGAGAGCTCCTACGAGCAGTACTTC. It yields the protein CASSPPLESSYEQYF.

This rearrangement joins TRBV25-1 to TRBJ2-7; 9 bases fit TRBD1. Germline V gene sequence: CDR1 MGHDK, CDR2 SYGVNS. This CDR3 comprises 15 residues. J lost 2 bases, V lost 5 bases, and 7 bases had no gene match. CDR3 coding DNA: TGTGCCAGCAGTAACAGCGGGACAGGGACCTACGAGCAGTACTTC. It codes for CASSNSGTGTYEQYF.